These T cell receptor beta chains were read from a single sample in a study of blood T cells in healthy people across ages. One entry per CDR3 protein, called by TCRdb with MiXCR from the 5' RACE reads. The data show over 600,000 distinct CDR3 sequences, with about 56% seen just once and around 24% held by the top ten. Specimen: blood. Every receptor here comes from a man aged 40-49 years in good health. Both conserved end residues are part of each CDR3. A D gene is named only where the DNA matches it firmly. Only some rows state a clone size, as once, few, many or a class for expanded clones.

clone size: NA; D gene: NA; J gene: TRBJ1-5; V gene: TRBV6-5; CDR3 DNA: TGTGCCAGCAGTTACTCGCGGGTAGAGTGGCCCCAGCATTTT; CDR3 protein: CASSYSRVEWPQHF
clone size: NA; D gene: NA; J gene: TRBJ1-6; V gene: TRBV11-1; CDR3 DNA: TGTGCCAGCAGAGATAACAGCGATTCACCCCTCCACTTT; CDR3 protein: CASRDNSDSPLHF
clone size: many; D gene: NA; J gene: TRBJ2-7; V gene: TRBV7-2; CDR3 DNA: TGTGCCAGCAGCTTAGCGGGATCGGGCGGGCAGTACTTC; CDR3 protein: CASSLAGSGGQYF
clone size: NA; D gene: NA; J gene: TRBJ2-3; V gene: TRBV29-1; CDR3 DNA: TGCAGCACCAGGGGACTCCTCACAGATACGCAGTATTTT; CDR3 protein: CSTRGLLTDTQYF
clone size: NA; D gene: TRBD2; J gene: TRBJ2-7; V gene: TRBV20-1; CDR3 DNA: TGCAGTGCTTCTAGCGGGAGTGGCCCCTACGAGCAGTACTTC; CDR3 protein: CSASSGSGPYEQYF
clone size: NA; D gene: NA; J gene: TRBJ1-2; V gene: TRBV7-2; CDR3 DNA: TGTGCCAGCAGCGAAGGGGTGAGGGCCCATGGCTACACCTTC; CDR3 protein: CASSEGVRAHGYTF
clone size: NA; D gene: TRBD1; J gene: TRBJ1-5; V gene: TRBV20-1; CDR3 DNA: TGCAGTGCTAGAGACCAGACAGGGAATCAGCCCCAGCATTTT; CDR3 protein: CSARDQTGNQPQHF
clone size: NA; D gene: NA; J gene: TRBJ1-5; V gene: TRBV5-1; CDR3 DNA: TGCGCCAGCAGCCGGGAGGGACGGCCCGAAGGGCCCCAGCATTTT; CDR3 protein: CASSREGRPEGPQHF
clone size: few; D gene: NA; J gene: TRBJ1-1; V gene: TRBV29-1; CDR3 DNA: TGCAGCGTTGATTTAGGAGGGACTACAGCTTTCTTT; CDR3 protein: CSVDLGGTTAFF
clone size: NA; D gene: NA; J gene: TRBJ2-4; V gene: TRBV6-1; CDR3 DNA: TGTGCCAGCAGTGAATCTGGGCGGGACAGCCTAGCCAAAAACATTCAGTACTTC; CDR3 protein: CASSESGRDSLAKNIQYF
clone size: NA; D gene: TRBD2; J gene: TRBJ2-3; V gene: TRBV9; CDR3 DNA: TGTGCCAGCAGCGTAGCCCCCGCGGGACTACGCACAGATGCGCAGTATTTT; CDR3 protein: CASSVAPAGLRTDAQYF
clone size: NA; D gene: NA; J gene: TRBJ2-7; V gene: TRBV27; CDR3 DNA: TGTGCCAGCAGTATTAGCGGCTACGAGCAGTACTTC; CDR3 protein: CASSISGYEQYF
clone size: NA; D gene: TRBD2; J gene: TRBJ2-5; V gene: TRBV20-1; CDR3 DNA: TGCGCGGGTCGGGGGACTAGTGCGCAGACCCAGTACTTC; CDR3 protein: CAGRGTSAQTQYF
clone size: NA; D gene: NA; J gene: TRBJ2-3; V gene: TRBV20-1; CDR3 DNA: TGCAGTGCTGTAGTGGATACGCAGTATTTT; CDR3 protein: CSAVVDTQYF
clone size: NA; D gene: NA; J gene: TRBJ2-3; V gene: TRBV7-2; CDR3 DNA: TGTGCCAGCGCATCCCCGGGGGGCCCAGATACGCAGTATTTT; CDR3 protein: CASASPGGPDTQYF
clone size: few; D gene: NA; J gene: TRBJ1-6; V gene: TRBV4-3; CDR3 DNA: TGCGCCAGCAGCCAAGTACAGCTCAATTCACCCCTCCACTTT; CDR3 protein: CASSQVQLNSPLHF
clone size: few; D gene: NA; J gene: TRBJ2-3; V gene: TRBV28; CDR3 DNA: TGTGCCAGCAGTTTCGAAAGGCGTACGCAGTATTTT; CDR3 protein: CASSFERRTQYF
clone size: NA; D gene: TRBD2; J gene: TRBJ2-7; V gene: TRBV6-6; CDR3 DNA: TGTGCCAGCAGTAGACCGTCTAGCGGGAGTTACGAGCAGTACTTC; CDR3 protein: CASSRPSSGSYEQYF
clone size: NA; D gene: NA; J gene: TRBJ2-5; V gene: TRBV9; CDR3 DNA: TGTGCCAGCAGCGTAAAAGGGTCCCAAGAGACCCAGTACTTC; CDR3 protein: CASSVKGSQETQYF
clone size: NA; D gene: TRBD2; J gene: TRBJ2-7; V gene: TRBV28; CDR3 DNA: TGTGCCAGCAGTTTACGACTAGCGGGCCCTACCTACGAGCAGTACTTC; CDR3 protein: CASSLRLAGPTYEQYF
clone size: NA; D gene: NA; J gene: TRBJ2-7; V gene: TRBV2; CDR3 DNA: TGTGCCAGCAGTGAAGCGCCGGGGCGCGGTGACGAGCAGTACTTC; CDR3 protein: CASSEAPGRGDEQYF
clone size: once; D gene: NA; J gene: TRBJ2-5; V gene: TRBV11-2; CDR3 DNA: TGTGCCAGCAGCTTAGATCCGGGCCCAGAGACCCAGTACTTC; CDR3 protein: CASSLDPGPETQYF
clone size: NA; D gene: TRBD2; J gene: TRBJ2-6; V gene: TRBV5-1; CDR3 DNA: TGCGCCAGCACCCAAGCGGGAGGGGCTGGGGCCAACGTCCTGACTTTC; CDR3 protein: CASTQAGGAGANVLTF
clone size: NA; D gene: TRBD2; J gene: TRBJ2-7; V gene: TRBV4-1; CDR3 DNA: TGCGCCAGCAGCCAAAGGGGACTAGCAGACGCCTACGAGCAGTACTTC; CDR3 protein: CASSQRGLADAYEQYF
clone size: NA; D gene: NA; J gene: TRBJ2-4; V gene: TRBV2; CDR3 DNA: TGTGCCAGCCGGCGGGTAGAGCAGTACTTC; CDR3 protein: CASRRVEQYF
clone size: NA; D gene: NA; J gene: TRBJ2-5; V gene: TRBV15; CDR3 DNA: TGTGCCACCAGCACCCATAAAAGGACATCGTACCAAGAGACCCAGTACTTC; CDR3 protein: CATSTHKRTSYQETQYF
clone size: NA; D gene: TRBD2; J gene: TRBJ2-4; V gene: TRBV6-5; CDR3 DNA: TGTGCCAGCAGTTACTCCAAAAGTGCTAGCGGGGGGTCAAACATTCAGTACTTC; CDR3 protein: CASSYSKSASGGSNIQYF
clone size: NA; D gene: NA; J gene: TRBJ1-4; V gene: TRBV30; CDR3 DNA: TGTGCCTGGAGTGTAAGGGCAGGCCCCCTTATTATTGAAAAACTGTTTTTT; CDR3 protein: CAWSVRAGPLIIEKLFF
clone size: NA; D gene: NA; J gene: TRBJ1-2; V gene: TRBV14; CDR3 DNA: TGTGCCAGCAGCCAAGATCTGATTGCCGGGGGTGGCTACACCTTC; CDR3 protein: CASSQDLIAGGGYTF
clone size: NA; D gene: NA; J gene: TRBJ2-5; V gene: TRBV25-1; CDR3 DNA: TGTGCCAGCAGTGAATGGAGGAAGGGTGGGTCAGGGCAAGAGACCCAGTACTTC; CDR3 protein: CASSEWRKGGSGQETQYF
clone size: NA; D gene: NA; J gene: TRBJ2-5; V gene: TRBV6-1; CDR3 DNA: TGTGCCAGCAGTGAAGGGGCTAGCTCGTCGTACTTC; CDR3 protein: CASSEGASSSYF
clone size: NA; D gene: TRBD2; J gene: TRBJ2-7; V gene: TRBV5-1; CDR3 DNA: TGCGCCAGCAGCCCGGGACTAGTGAATATCTACGAGCAGTACTTC; CDR3 protein: CASSPGLVNIYEQYF
clone size: few; D gene: NA; J gene: TRBJ2-3; V gene: TRBV29-1; CDR3 DNA: TGCAGCGTTGAACCCGGACACGGCAGCACAGATACGCAGTATTTT; CDR3 protein: CSVEPGHGSTDTQYF
clone size: few; D gene: NA; J gene: TRBJ2-1; V gene: TRBV29-1; CDR3 DNA: TGCAGCGTTAAGGGTTTCGGGGATGAGCAGTTCTTC; CDR3 protein: CSVKGFGDEQFF
clone size: NA; D gene: NA; J gene: TRBJ1-2; V gene: TRBV29-1; CDR3 DNA: TGCAGCGTTACGCCCGGGGCCAATGACTATGGCTACACCTTC; CDR3 protein: CSVTPGANDYGYTF
clone size: few; D gene: TRBD1; J gene: TRBJ2-3; V gene: TRBV11-2; CDR3 DNA: TGTGCCAGCAGTCGTACAGGGGGAGATACGCAGTATTTT; CDR3 protein: CASSRTGGDTQYF
clone size: NA; D gene: TRBD2; J gene: TRBJ2-3; V gene: TRBV3-1; CDR3 DNA: TGTGCCAGCAGCCATGGGACTAGCGCCAGCACAGATACGCAGTATTTT; CDR3 protein: CASSHGTSASTDTQYF
clone size: NA; D gene: NA; J gene: TRBJ1-2; V gene: TRBV9; CDR3 DNA: TGTGCCAGCAGCGTAGCGGGGGAAGATTGGTATGGCTACACCTTC; CDR3 protein: CASSVAGEDWYGYTF
clone size: few; D gene: NA; J gene: TRBJ1-1; V gene: TRBV5-6; CDR3 DNA: TGTGCCAGCAGCTTACCTCAGGGTGAAGCTTTCTTT; CDR3 protein: CASSLPQGEAFF
clone size: NA; D gene: NA; J gene: TRBJ2-3; V gene: TRBV6-1; CDR3 DNA: TGTGCCAGCAGTGCAATTTCGGGGGTAACGCAGTATTTT; CDR3 protein: CASSAISGVTQYF